The entry below gives a single TCR beta chain sequence along with its context. The antigen it recognizes is unknown. The input lacks base qualities; no much larger clone sits a single base away. One collaborating source in Seattle enrolled patients during active infection and followed them longitudinally through the course of disease. Each collaborating institution followed its own protocols to collect whole blood in K2EDTA tubes. Collaborator samples were shipped for TCRbeta analysis as frozen whole blood, isolated PBMCs, or DNA extracted from either sample type. The sample belongs to a study of blood T cell repertoires in COVID-19 (dated by TCRdb to 2020 to 2022). Study-level background: Samples from collaborators originated in the United States, Italy and Spain and spanned both the acute and convalescent phases of COVID-19. The material from the prospective study consisted of cDNA or gDNA derived from T cells, B-cell-depleted T cells, or PBMCs. Where available, HLA class I and class II types were obtained from metadata supplied by the sample provider rather than from assay-based typing. The samples were drawn from the first 160 participants of the ongoing ImmuneRACE study and from over 950 subjects provided by 6 global collaborators. Deeply sampled blood TCRbeta repertoires from subjects exposed to, actively infected with, or recovered from COVID-19 were included in the dataset. Sample metadata almost always included a de-identified subject ID, COVID-19 status, age in years and sex. The repertoires were released in a freely available public database meant as a resource for research on the immune response to SARS-CoV-2.

General conclusions and limits of the study: The amount of clinical and demographic metadata varied by source and participant and was provided uncurated.

The CDR3 holds 15 amino acids from the cysteine to the phenylalanine. The sequence is cut down to CDR3 DNA, 45 bases in frame from base 1. Trimming accounts for 4 bases at V and 6 bases at J, while the number of junction bases matched to no gene is 11. CDR1 and CDR2 are read off the germline V gene (reference sequence) as SGHKS and YYEKEE. TCRbeta CDR3 regions were amplified from genomic DNA by means of the immunoSEQ Assay, a bias-controlled multiplex PCR. In the source study's methods: The number of nucleated cells in each sample was estimated by amplification of reference gene primers within the assay. To quantify the absolute abundance of each unique TCRbeta CDR3 rearrangement, sequence reads were collapsed and filtered. For each sample, productive Simpson clonality was calculated as the square root of Simpson's diversity index over productive rearrangements. In its TCRdb copy, this immuneACCESS table keeps in-frame sequences only and misses some clones. Where compared with another copy, unresolved V genes explain less than half of these, and the others have no known cause. That table is the source of V, J and clone size, and D and trimming were worked out from the DNA. The sample includes 430,000 or so clones, with approximately 90% observed a single time. 0.65% to 1% of the sample lies in the top ten.

This sequence originates from a young man with COVID-19, enrolled during active disease. The chain links TRBV5-5 with TRBJ2-5; TRBD1 aligns with 8 central bases. The sequencing sample was made of peripheral blood. The CDR3: CASSPDRATHQTQYF. The nucleotides are TGTGCCAGCAGCCCGGACAGGGCCACCCACCAGACCCAGTACTTC.